The 17 T cell receptor beta chains below come from one sample, sequenced in a study of high-grade serous ovarian cancer treatment subgroups. Tumor tissue was taken before any definitive surgery or chemotherapy was given. Profiled with immunoSEQ multiplex PCR; TCRdb holds only in-frame clones, not every one. The top ten hold 2.1% of the sample, which has around 30,000 clones, around 84% seen once. The source material was tumor tissue. Receptor source: a human donor with high-grade serous ovarian cancer.

The chain employs TRBV6-1 and TRBJ2-1, with D uncertain. V dropped 7 bases and J dropped 1 base, with 2 bases sitting between them. The length of the CDR3 is 11 residues. In germline, CDR1 is MNHNS, CDR2 SASEGT. This chain's CDR3 is CASTSYNEQFF. The CDR3 region has the DNA TGTGCCAGCACATCCTACAATGAGCAGTTCTTC.

This chain connects TRBV28 to TRBJ1-3; D might be TRBD1 (5 bases). CDR3 length: 15 amino acids. Germline assignment: CDR1 MDHEN and CDR2 SYDVKM. Trimming removed 3 bases from V and 0 bases from J, with 9 bases in between. The CDR3 region is CASSLGQLSGNTIYF. The CDR3 nucleotides are TGTGCCAGCAGTTTGGGGCAGCTCTCTGGAAACACCATATATTTT.

This chain links TRBV7-9 with TRBJ1-1; D call uncertain. CDR1 and CDR2 (germline): SEHNR, FQNEAQ (reference sequence). The ends were cut back, 5 bases at V and 6 bases at J, with 13 bases in the middle. This CDR3 contains 13 residues. The CDR3 region has the DNA TGTGCCAGCAGCGCCCCGGACGGGGCTGAAGCTTTCTTT. Protein sequence: CASSAPDGAEAFF.

This sequence joins TRBV19 and TRBJ1-4; 11 bases map to TRBD1. The CDR3 totals 15 residues. V lost 5 bases and J lost 8; bases outside the gene matches: 7. Germline V CDR1 and CDR2: LNHDA, SQIVND (reference sequence). The CDR3 DNA follows: TGTGCCAGTAGTCCCCCCGGGACAGGGGGAGAAAAACTGTTTTTT. This codes for CASSPPGTGGEKLFF.

This chain uses TRBV18 with TRBJ1-5; D not resolved. This CDR3 comprises 15 residues. The ends were cut back, 0 bases at V and 4 bases at J, with 10 bases in the middle. Germline CDR1 and CDR2: KGHSH and LQKENI. CDR3 region: CASSPPVEGNQPQHF. CDR3 coding DNA: TGTGCCAGCTCACCACCGGTGGAGGGAAATCAGCCCCAGCATTTT.

This clone showed up just once. The V call is TRBV30, the J call TRBJ1-2, with 10 bases fitting TRBD1. Trimming removed 3 bases from V and 7 bases from J; junction bases left unmatched: 5. The CDR3 consists of 13 residues. Germline V gene sequence: CDR1 GTSNPN, CDR2 SVGIG (reference sequence). The CDR3 nucleotides are TGTGCCTGGAGAGACAGGGGGCGGGGTGGCTACACCTTC. The encoded protein is CAWRDRGRGGYTF.

V is TRBV19 and J is TRBJ2-3, with TRBD1 matching over 9 bases. The CDR3 extends over 15 amino acids. V was pared by 6 bases and J by 7 bases, with 11 bases of the junction left unmatched. Germline CDR1 is LNHDA and CDR2 is SQIVND (reference sequence). The DNA of the CDR3 is TGTGCCAGTAGGCTCCGGGACAGGGAAGAATATACGCAGTATTTT. This sequence encodes CASRLRDREEYTQYF.

The chain is built from TRBV29-1 and TRBJ2-5; 12 bases line up with TRBD2. V trimming: 4 bases; J trimming: 11 bases; junction bases outside the gene matches: 8. The CDR3 is made up of 13 amino acids. The germline V gene has CDR1 SQVTM and CDR2 ANQGSEA. The CDR3 DNA reads as TGCAGCGTTGCCCTAGCGGGAGGGAGAGAGCAGTACTTC. It translates to CSVALAGGREQYF.

This chain uses TRBV2 with TRBJ1-1, with D unclear. The CDR3 has 13 amino acids. Per the germline V gene, CDR1 is SNHLY and CDR2 is FYNNEI. V was trimmed by 8 bases and J by 0 bases, leaving 10 bases between them. CDR3 DNA: TGTGCCAGCGCAAACTTTATGAACACTGAAGCTTTCTTT. Its protein is CASANFMNTEAFF.

V usage is TRBV7-8 and J usage is TRBJ1-5; D unclear. This CDR3 has 13 residues. The germline gives CDR1 SGHVS, CDR2 FQNEAQ. Between the trimmed V and J ends, which lost 1 base and 6 bases, there was a span of 7 bases. CDR3 in DNA: TGTGCCAGCAGCTTAGGGTATAGTCAGCCCCAGCATTTT. Protein sequence: CASSLGYSQPQHF.

Here the CDR3 reads CASRPLTSRLYEQYF. The CDR3 nucleotides read TGTGCCAGCAGGCCCTTAACTAGCCGCCTTTACGAGCAGTACTTC. The chain joins TRBV6-6 to TRBJ2-7; D may be TRBD2 (6 bases). CDR3 length: 15 amino acids. V was clipped by 6 bases and J by 4 bases, with 19 bases between them. Germline V gene data show CDR1 as MNHNY and CDR2 as SVGAGI (reference sequence).

V and J are TRBV29-1 and TRBJ2-7; 9 positions match TRBD1. The germline V gene has CDR1 SQVTM and CDR2 ANQGSEA. Losses at the gene ends were 3 bases for V and 1 base for J; bases not matched to a gene: 1. CDR3 length equals 13 residues. The CDR3 nucleotides are TGCAGCGTTGACGGGACAGGGTCCTACGAGCAGTACTTC. This codes for CSVDGTGSYEQYF.

The chain carries TRBV15 and TRBJ2-5; D is tentatively TRBD1 or TRBD2 (6 bases each). Germline values: CDR1 LNHNV, CDR2 YYDKDF (reference sequence). The V gene lost 0 bases and the J gene lost 5 bases, with 13 bases spanning the gap. CDR3 size: 15 residues. The CDR3 sequence: CATSRDLGGPETQYF. The DNA of the CDR3 is TGTGCCACCAGCAGAGATCTTGGGGGGCCGGAGACCCAGTACTTC.

The genes are TRBV5-1 and TRBJ2-3; D is ambiguous. Germline CDR1 reads SGHRS; CDR2 reads YFSETQ. V gave up 4 bases and J gave up 0 bases, with 9 bases separating them. This CDR3 comprises 14 residues. The CDR3 nucleotides read TGCGCCAGCAGCGTAGCCGCTAGCACAGATACGCAGTATTTT. This codes for CASSVAASTDTQYF.

The chain has TRBV5-8 and TRBJ2-7; D uncertain. The germline V gene has CDR1 SGHTS and CDR2 YDEGEE. V was trimmed by 0 bases and J by 0 bases, leaving 10 bases between them. This CDR3 region has 15 residues. CDR3 protein: CASSLEGGYSYEQYF. CDR3 DNA: TGTGCCAGCAGCTTGGAAGGCGGCTACTCCTACGAGCAGTACTTC.

The J gene is TRBJ1-1, the V gene TRBV5-5; perhaps TRBD1 as D (5 bases). This CDR3 has 11 amino acids. V dropped 5 bases and J dropped 7 bases, with 9 bases sitting between them. Germline V gene sequence: CDR1 SGHKS, CDR2 YYEKEE (reference sequence). CDR3 sequence: CASSGAIEAFF. The CDR3 nucleotides are TGTGCCAGCAGTGGGGCCATTGAAGCTTTCTTT.

This chain joins TRBV5-4 and TRBJ2-5, with D perhaps matching TRBD2 (5 bases). This CDR3 is 14 amino acids long. The germline V and J ends were trimmed by 2 bases and 1 base, with 9 bases remaining between them. Germline V gene lookup returns CDR1 SGHNT and CDR2 YYREEE (reference sequence). CDR3 in amino acids: CASSFVGSQETQYF. In nucleotides, the CDR3 is TGTGCCAGCAGCTTCGTAGGGAGCCAAGAGACCCAGTACTTC.